The source of this T cell receptor beta chain is a study of T cells in localized non-small cell lung cancer (dated by TCRdb to about 2020). Broadly, across the study: The study examined T cell repertoires in hundreds of patients with early-stage NSCLC and compared tumors with uninvolved tumor-adjacent lungs. All 250 or so NSCLC patients in the cohort were treatment-naive and had localized lung tumors that were resected. The mean age of the NSCLC patients was about 62 years, with about 120 men and around 110 women. Study-level results and caveats: Multi-region tumor sequencing was not performed, so intratumor heterogeneity could not be excluded. Uninvolved tumor-adjacent lung showed the highest T cell clonality, higher than tumor, which suggests more focused antigenic responses in the uninvolved tumor-adjacent lung. Longer overall survival was associated with higher T cell density in blood, whereas shorter survival was associated with higher clonality in adjacent lung. Because the study design was exploratory, TCR variables were selected using unadjusted p-values without false-discovery rate correction. A median of 57 of the top 100 tumor clones turned up in the paired uninvolved adjacent lung, and 25 to 30 of those clones also ranked among the top 100 of that same adjacent lung.

At diagnosis, tumor, uninvolved tumor-adjacent lung and peripheral blood were collected and then preserved as a mix of FFPE and fresh-frozen material. Blood samples were analyzed as peripheral blood mononuclear cells for TCR repertoire profiling. The germline V gene specifies SGHNT as CDR1 and YENEEA as CDR2. The CDR3 starts with the cysteine, ends with the phenylalanine, and has 13 residues. Only CDR3 DNA is held: 39 bases, read in frame from base 1. The V end gives up 4 bases and the J end 4 bases, leaving 0 bases in the junction not matched to a gene. The immunoSEQ Assay was used to sequence TCR beta CDR3 regions from DNA. Per the source publication's procedure: T cell density was computed as TCR beta template counts normalized to usable DNA estimated by amplifying housekeeping genes. Richness was estimated using the preseqR package, with extrapolation to 400,000 templates for PBMC samples and to 120,000 templates for tissue samples. Clonality was defined as one minus Pielou's evenness. Differential abundance testing on productive amino-acid clonotypes, with a minimum total count of 5 and an alpha of 0.1, was used to identify tissue-enriched TCRs. The Jaccard Index and the Morisita Overlap Index were used to measure how much the repertoires overlapped between compartments. GLIPH grouped TCR beta CDR3s together with public tetramer-defined viral CDR3s, and a viral motif had to include at least three viral sequences and show V-gene enrichment. TCRdb carries this immuneACCESS record with in-frame sequences only. Its versions omit some clonotypes, under half of them owing to an unresolved V gene in the studies checked, with the rest unexplained. V and J calls and clone size are given by that table; D and trimming were obtained from the DNA. The sample records about 51,000 clones, about 86% of which are singletons. Together, the top ten hold under 20% of the sample.

About this clone: What antigen it recognizes has not been identified. Nothing much larger sits one base from this clone, and base qualities are not available.

The clonotype originates from a man aged 40 to 70 with stage III lung adenocarcinoma. The sequences come from peripheral blood mononuclear cells, collected before any cancer treatment. This chain joins TRBV11-3 to TRBJ1-1, and 10 junction bases match TRBD1. The CDR3: CASSWDRGTEAFF. In nucleotides, the sequence is TGTGCCAGCAGCTGGGACAGGGGCACTGAAGCTTTCTTT.